The clone carrying this TCR beta chain was recorded only once. This sample is part of a study of blood T cell repertoires in COVID-19. Study context: Acute and convalescent COVID-19 samples came from the United States, Italy and Spain. Sources were T cells, B-cell-depleted T cells, or PBMCs; the material itself was cDNA or gDNA.

In the study's own analysis: Counts of nucleated cells, estimated from reference gene primer amplification, were obtained. TCRdb's table, derived via immunoSEQ multiplex PCR, lists solely in-frame clones and lacks some. The DNA gave D and trimming, while V, J and clone size come from that table. The sample carries 300,000 to 400,000 clones, approximately 86% recorded once. It was during active infection that Seattle patients were enrolled and then longitudinally followed. This CDR3 comprises 14 residues. Looked up from germline, CDR1 is SGHAT and CDR2 is FQNNGV. Trimming removed 3 bases from V and 0 bases from J, with 9 bases in between.

The source of this sequence is a woman aged 55-75 years with COVID-19, enrolled during active disease. The sequenced sample consisted of peripheral blood. The chain carries TRBV11-2 and TRBJ2-7; perhaps TRBD1 as D (5 bases). The CDR3 nucleotides read TGTGCCAGCAGCTTGGCCAGGGTCTCCTACGAGCAGTACTTC. This gives the protein CASSLARVSYEQYF.